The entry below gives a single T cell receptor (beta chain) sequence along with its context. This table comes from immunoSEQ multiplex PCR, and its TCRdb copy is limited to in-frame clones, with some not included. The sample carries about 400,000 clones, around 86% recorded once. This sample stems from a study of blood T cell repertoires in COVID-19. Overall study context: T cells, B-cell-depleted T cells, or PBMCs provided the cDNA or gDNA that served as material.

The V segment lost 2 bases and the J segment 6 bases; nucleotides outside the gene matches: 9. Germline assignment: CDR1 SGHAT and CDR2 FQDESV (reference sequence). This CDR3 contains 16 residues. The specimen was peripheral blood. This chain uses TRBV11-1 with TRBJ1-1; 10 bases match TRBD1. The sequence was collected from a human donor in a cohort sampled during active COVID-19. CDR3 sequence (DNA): TGTGCCAGCAGCTTACGCCCCGGACAGGGGGGATCTGAAGCTTTCTTT. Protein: CASSLRPGQGGSEAFF.